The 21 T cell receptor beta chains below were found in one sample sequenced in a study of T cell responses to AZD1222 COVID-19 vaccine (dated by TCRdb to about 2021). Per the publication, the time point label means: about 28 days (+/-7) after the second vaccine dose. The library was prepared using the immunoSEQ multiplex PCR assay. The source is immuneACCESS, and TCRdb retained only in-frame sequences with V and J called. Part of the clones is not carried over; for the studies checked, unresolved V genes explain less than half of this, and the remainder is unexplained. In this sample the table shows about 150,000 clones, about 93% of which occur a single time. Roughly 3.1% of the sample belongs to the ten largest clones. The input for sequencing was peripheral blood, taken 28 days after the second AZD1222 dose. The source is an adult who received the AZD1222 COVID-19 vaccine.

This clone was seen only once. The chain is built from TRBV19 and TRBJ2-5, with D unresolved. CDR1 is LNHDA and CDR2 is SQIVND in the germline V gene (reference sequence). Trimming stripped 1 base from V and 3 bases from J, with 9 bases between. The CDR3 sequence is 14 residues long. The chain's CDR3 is CASSIAGGEETQYF. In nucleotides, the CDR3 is TGTGCCAGTAGTATAGCGGGTGGAGAAGAGACCCAGTACTTC.

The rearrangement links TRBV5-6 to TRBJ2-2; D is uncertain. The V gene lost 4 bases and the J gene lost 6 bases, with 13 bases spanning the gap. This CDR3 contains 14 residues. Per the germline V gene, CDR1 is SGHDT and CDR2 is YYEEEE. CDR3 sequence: CASSPVNSPGELFF. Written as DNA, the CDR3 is TGTGCCAGCAGCCCCGTAAATTCGCCCGGGGAGCTGTTTTTT.

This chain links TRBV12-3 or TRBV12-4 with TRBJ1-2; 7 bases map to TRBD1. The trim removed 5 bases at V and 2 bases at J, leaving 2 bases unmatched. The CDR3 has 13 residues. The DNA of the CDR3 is TGTGCCAGCAGTAAGGGACAGAACTATGGCTACACCTTC. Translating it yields CASSKGQNYGYTF.

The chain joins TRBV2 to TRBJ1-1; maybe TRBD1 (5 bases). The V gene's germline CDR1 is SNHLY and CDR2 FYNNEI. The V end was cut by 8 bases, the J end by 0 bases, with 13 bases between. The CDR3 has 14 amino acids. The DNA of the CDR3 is TGTGCCAGCTGCGGGACCCGAATGAACACTGAAGCTTTCTTT. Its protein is CASCGTRMNTEAFF. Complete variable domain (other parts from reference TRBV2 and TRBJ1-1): EPEVTQTPSHQVTQMGQEVILRCVPISNHLYFYWYRQILGQKVEFLVSFYNNEISEKSEIFDDQFSVERPDGSNFTLKIRSTKLEDSAMYFCASCGTRMNTEAFFGQGTRLTVV.

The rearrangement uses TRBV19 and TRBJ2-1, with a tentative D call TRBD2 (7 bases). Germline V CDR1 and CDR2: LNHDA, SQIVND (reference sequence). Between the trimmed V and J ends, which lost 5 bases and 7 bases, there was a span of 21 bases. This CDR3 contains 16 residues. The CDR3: CASSRPEGGGGNEQFF. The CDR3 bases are TGTGCCAGTAGTCGCCCCGAAGGGGGAGGGGGGAATGAGCAGTTCTTC.

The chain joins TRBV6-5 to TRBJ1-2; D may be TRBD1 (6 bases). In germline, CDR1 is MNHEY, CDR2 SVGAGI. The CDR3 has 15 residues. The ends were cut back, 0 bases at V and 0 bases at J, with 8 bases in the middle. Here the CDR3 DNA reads TGTGCCAGCAGTTACTCGGGGGCCACTAACTATGGCTACACCTTC. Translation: CASSYSGATNYGYTF.

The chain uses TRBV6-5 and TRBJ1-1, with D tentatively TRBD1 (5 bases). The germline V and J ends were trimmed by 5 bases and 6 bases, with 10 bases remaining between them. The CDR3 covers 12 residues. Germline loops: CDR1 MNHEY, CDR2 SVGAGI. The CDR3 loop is CASSTPGSEAFF. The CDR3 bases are TGTGCCAGCAGTACGCCAGGGTCTGAAGCTTTCTTT.

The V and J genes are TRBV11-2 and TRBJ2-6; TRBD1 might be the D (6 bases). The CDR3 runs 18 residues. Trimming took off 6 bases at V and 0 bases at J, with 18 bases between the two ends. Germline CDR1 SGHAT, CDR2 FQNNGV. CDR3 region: CASSYLTGSSSGANVLTF. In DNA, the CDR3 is TGTGCCAGCAGTTATCTCACAGGGTCCAGCTCTGGGGCCAACGTCCTGACTTTC.

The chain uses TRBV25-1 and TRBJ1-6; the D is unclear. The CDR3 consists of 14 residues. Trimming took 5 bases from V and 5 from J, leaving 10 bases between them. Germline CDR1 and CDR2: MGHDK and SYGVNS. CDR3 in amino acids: CASSPPGDNSPLHF. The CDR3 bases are TGTGCCAGCAGTCCACCGGGTGATAATTCACCCCTCCACTTT.

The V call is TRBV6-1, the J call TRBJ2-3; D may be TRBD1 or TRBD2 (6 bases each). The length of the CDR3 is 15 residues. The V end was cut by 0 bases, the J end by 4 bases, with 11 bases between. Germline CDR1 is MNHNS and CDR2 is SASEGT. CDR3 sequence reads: CASSEAVEGADTQYF. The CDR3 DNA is TGTGCCAGCAGTGAAGCGGTGGAGGGGGCAGATACGCAGTATTTT.

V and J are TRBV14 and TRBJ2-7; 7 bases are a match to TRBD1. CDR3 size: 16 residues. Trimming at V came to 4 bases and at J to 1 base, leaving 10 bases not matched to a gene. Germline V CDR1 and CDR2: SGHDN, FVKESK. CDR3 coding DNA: TGTGCCAGCAGCCTTCGGGACAGTTTGGCGTCCTACGAGCAGTACTTC. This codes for CASSLRDSLASYEQYF.

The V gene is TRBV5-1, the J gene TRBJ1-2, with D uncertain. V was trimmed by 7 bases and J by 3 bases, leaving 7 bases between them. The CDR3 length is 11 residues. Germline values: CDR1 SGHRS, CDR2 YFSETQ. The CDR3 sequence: CASHDDYGYTF. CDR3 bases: TGCGCCAGCCATGACGACTATGGCTACACCTTC.

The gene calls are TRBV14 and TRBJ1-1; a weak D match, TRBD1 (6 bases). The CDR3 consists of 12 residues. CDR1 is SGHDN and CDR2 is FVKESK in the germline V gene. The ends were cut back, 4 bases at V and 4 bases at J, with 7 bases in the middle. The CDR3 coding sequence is TGTGCCAGCAGCCTGACAGGCACTGAAGCTTTCTTT. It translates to CASSLTGTEAFF.

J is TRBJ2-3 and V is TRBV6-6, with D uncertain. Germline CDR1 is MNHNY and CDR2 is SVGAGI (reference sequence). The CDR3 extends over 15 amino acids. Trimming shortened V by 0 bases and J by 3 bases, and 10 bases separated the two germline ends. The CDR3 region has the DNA TGTGCCAGCAGTTACTCGGAGCATGGAACAGATACGCAGTATTTT. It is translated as CASSYSEHGTDTQYF.

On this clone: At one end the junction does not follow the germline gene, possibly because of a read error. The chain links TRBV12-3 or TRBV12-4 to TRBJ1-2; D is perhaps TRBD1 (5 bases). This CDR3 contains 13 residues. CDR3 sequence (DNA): TGTGCCAGCAGCTTAGTAGGGGAGAGTGGCTACACCTTC. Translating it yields CASSLVGESGYTF.

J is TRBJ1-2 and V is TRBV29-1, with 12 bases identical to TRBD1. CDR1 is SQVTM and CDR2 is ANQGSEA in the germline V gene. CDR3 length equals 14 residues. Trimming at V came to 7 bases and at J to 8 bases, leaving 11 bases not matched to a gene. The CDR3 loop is CSAGTGGDFEGYTF. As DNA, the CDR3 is TGCAGCGCTGGGACAGGGGGCGATTTCGAAGGCTACACCTTC.

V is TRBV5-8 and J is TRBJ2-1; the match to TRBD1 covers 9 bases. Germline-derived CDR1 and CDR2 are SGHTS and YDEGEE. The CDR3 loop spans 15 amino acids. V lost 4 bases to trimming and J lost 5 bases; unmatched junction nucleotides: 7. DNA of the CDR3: TGTGCCAGCAGCGACGGGACAGGGATCCACAATGAGCAGTTCTTC. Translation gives CASSDGTGIHNEQFF.

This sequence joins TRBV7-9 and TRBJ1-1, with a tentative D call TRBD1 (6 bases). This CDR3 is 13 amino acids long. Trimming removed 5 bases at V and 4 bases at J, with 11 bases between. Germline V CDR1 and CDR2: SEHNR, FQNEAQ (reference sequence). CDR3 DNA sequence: TGTGCCAGCAGCGCCGCAGGGGCCACTGAAGCTTTCTTT. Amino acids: CASSAAGATEAFF. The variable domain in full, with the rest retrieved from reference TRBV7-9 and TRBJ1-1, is DTGVSQNPRHKITKRGQNVTFRCDPISEHNRLYWYRQTLGQGPEFLTYFQNEAQLEKSRLLSDRFSAERPKGSFSTLEIQRTEQGDSAMYLCASSAAGATEAFFGQGTRLTVV.

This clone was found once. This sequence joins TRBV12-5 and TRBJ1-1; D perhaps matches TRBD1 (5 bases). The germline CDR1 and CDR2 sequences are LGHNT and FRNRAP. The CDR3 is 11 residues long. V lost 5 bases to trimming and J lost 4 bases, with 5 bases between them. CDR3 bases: TGTGCTAGTGGTGGGGGCACTGAAGCTTTCTTT. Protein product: CASGGGTEAFF.

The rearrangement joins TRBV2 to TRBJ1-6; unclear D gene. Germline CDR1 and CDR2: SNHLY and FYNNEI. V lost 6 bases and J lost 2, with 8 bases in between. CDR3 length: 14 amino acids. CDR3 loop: CASSLRTYNSPLHF. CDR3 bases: TGTGCCAGCAGCCTCCGGACCTATAATTCACCCCTCCACTTT. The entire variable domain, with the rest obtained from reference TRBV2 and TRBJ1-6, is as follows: EPEVTQTPSHQVTQMGQEVILRCVPISNHLYFYWYRQILGQKVEFLVSFYNNEISEKSEIFDDQFSVERPDGSNFTLKIRSTKLEDSAMYFCASSLRTYNSPLHFGNGTRLTVT.

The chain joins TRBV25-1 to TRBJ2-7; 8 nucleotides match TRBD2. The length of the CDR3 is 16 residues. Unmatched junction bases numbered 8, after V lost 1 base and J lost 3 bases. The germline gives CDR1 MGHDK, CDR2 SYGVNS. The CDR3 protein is CASSELYPAGGYEQYF. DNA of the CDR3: TGTGCCAGCAGTGAATTGTACCCCGCGGGAGGCTACGAGCAGTACTTC.